The text below deals with one TCR beta chain. Only a few counts were recorded for this clone. The antigen it binds to is not known. Base quality data are lacking; no much larger clone is found one base away. The sample carries other DNA sequences with the same CDR3. This sample stems from a study of shared clonotypes between healthy human individuals (dated by TCRdb to about 2020). General notes on the study: The cohort included three men and a couple of women between 18 and 49 years of age. For each donor, CD4 naive and CD4 memory were each run on three plates, CD8 naive on two plates, and CD8 memory on one plate. Blood TCR repertoires of five healthy adults were deeply sequenced to estimate repertoire size and the extent of clonotype sharing between individuals. Different laboratories and diverse techniques were used to prepare libraries and sequence TCR repertoires, to increase sequencing depth and limit assay-specific biases. Each donor's leukapheresis produced roughly between roughly 0.85 and 10 billion PBMCs.

TCR CDR3 regions were amplified from genomic DNA by multiplex PCR using the deep immunoSEQ assay. Extracted genomic DNA from each cell subset was spread evenly across all wells of several immunoSEQ 96-well plates, with each plate serving as a replicate. For sorted subsets, each replicate PCR was loaded with around 220 ng genomic DNA, equivalent to about 30,000 T cell genomes. Purified libraries were measured with a Qubit 3.0 fluorometer, size-checked on a Bioanalyzer 2100, and measured again with the KAPA Library Quantification kit. Each immunoSEQ 96-well plate was sequenced on its own single-read 150-cycle Illumina NextSeq 550 flow cell. The published analysis was carried out like this. Because the immunoSEQ output held only junctional sequences and lacked quality scores, the filtering could not match the filtering applied to full-length reads. To assign V/J genes and CDR3, sequences were annotated against IMGT germline references using PyIR, a Python wrapper for IgBLAST v1.9. Any read was removed if the V/J assignment was weak (E-value above 1e-6), the CDR3 was missing, or the read contained stop codons, out-of-frame junctions, or ambiguous translated residues. V3J clonotypes were defined as sequences sharing an identical inferred V gene, J gene, and CDR3 amino acid sequence. To compute the percentage overlap between repertoires, the number of shared unique clonotypes was divided by the size of the smaller repertoire. Repertoire richness was assessed with RTK rarefaction, the Chao1 estimator, and Recon v2.1 estimates of unobserved clonotypes. Generation probabilities were computed with OLGA for all TCRbeta clonotypes obtained by the gDNA method from four donors. In TCRdb, the immuneACCESS table is reduced to in-frame sequences with V and J assigned. These tables do not hold every clone; where another copy was compared, an unresolved V gene accounts for under half, and the others remain unexplained. V and J calls and clone size are as listed in that table; D and trimming were resolved from the DNA. Here the sample has nearly 750,000 clones; around 77% occur a single time. 1.8% of the sample comes from the top ten.

The donors were healthy, HIV-negative adults who had no recently reported acute infections or vaccinations. Every donor was a Caucasian adult living in Nashville, Tennessee, USA. CD4+ T cells were enriched by magnetic negative selection, after which naive cells were positively selected on CD45RA and the negative fraction was taken as the memory subset. Blood was obtained by leukapheresis, after which PBMCs were separated by Ficoll-Histopaque density gradient centrifugation and cryopreserved in liquid nitrogen vapor phase. Analytical flow cytometry was used to check the purity and quantity of each magnetically sorted T cell population. Genomic DNA was isolated from every sorted fraction and measured by UV absorbance on a Nanodrop 2000c. General study outcomes and caveats: Based on pairwise subsampling, the degree of clonotype sharing among donors was expected to be affected by sequencing depth. Sampling was restricted to blood, and TCR repertoires in tissue are likely to differ from TCR repertoires in blood. The genetic and exposure-history diversity represented was limited by the small number of donors. Naive subsets generally had larger estimated clonotype richness than memory subsets. Incomplete sequencing was indicated by rarefaction of sorted-subset datasets, despite the large sequencing depth. Around 5.4% of naive CD4, 3% to 3.5% of naive CD8, approximately 2% of memory CD4, and over 0.35% of memory CD8 clonotypes were shared across several donors. Clonotypes shared by all four sorted-subset donors showed higher generation probabilities than non-shared clonotypes.

The germline V and J ends show losses of 5 bases and 5 bases respectively, and no gene match explains 4 bases of the junction. The CDR3 has 14 amino acids, counting the end cysteine and phenylalanine. Only the CDR3 DNA is retained, 42 bases long and in frame from the first base. Looking up the germline V gene yields CDR1 SGHAT and CDR2 FQNNGV. Sequenced sample: memory CD4+ T cells sorted from blood. The cell subset or site tag for this specimen amounts to: CD45RA-negative fraction. The receptor was isolated from a woman in her 30s in good health. This chain joins TRBV11-2 to TRBJ1-5; 9 central bases correspond to TRBD1. The encoded CDR3 is CASSAGQGYQPQHF. The sequence in DNA is TGTGCCAGCAGCGCGGGACAGGGCTATCAGCCCCAGCATTTT.